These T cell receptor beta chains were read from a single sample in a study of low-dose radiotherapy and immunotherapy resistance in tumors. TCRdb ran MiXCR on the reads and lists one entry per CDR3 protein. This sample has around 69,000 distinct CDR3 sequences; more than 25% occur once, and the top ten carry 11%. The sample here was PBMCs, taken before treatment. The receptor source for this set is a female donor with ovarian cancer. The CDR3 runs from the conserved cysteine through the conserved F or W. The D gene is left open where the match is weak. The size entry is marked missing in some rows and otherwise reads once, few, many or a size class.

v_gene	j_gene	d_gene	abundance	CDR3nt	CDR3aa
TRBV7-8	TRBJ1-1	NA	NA	TGTGCCAGCAGCTTAGATGGTGTGGGGGGGCGGTCAGCTTTCTTT	CASSLDGVGGRSAFF
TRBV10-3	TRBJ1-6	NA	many	TGTGCCATCAGCGACCCTAAAGGTTCACCCCTCCACTTT	CAISDPKGSPLHF
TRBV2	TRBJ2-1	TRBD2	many	TGTGCCAGCAGTGGGCTAGCGGGAGGTAATGAGCAGTTCTTC	CASSGLAGGNEQFF
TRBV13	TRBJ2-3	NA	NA	TGTGCCAGCAGCTCGCCGGGACAGCCGGATAAGCGGGGAGGGACGCAGTATTTT	CASSSPGQPDKRGGTQYF
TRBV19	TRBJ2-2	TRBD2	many	TGTGCCAGTTCGACTAGCGGGATCAACACCGGGGAGCTGTTTTTT	CASSTSGINTGELFF
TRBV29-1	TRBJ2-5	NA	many	TGCAGCGTTGATAGGCAGGGGGGGGTCCAGTACTTC	CSVDRQGGVQYF
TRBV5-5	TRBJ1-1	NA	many	TGCGCCAGCAGCCCGGGATCGATTAAAGACACTGAAGCTTTCTTT	CASSPGSIKDTEAFF
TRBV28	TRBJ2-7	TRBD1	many	TGTGCCAGCAGTCGCCGACAGGGTTCCTACGAGCAGTACTTC	CASSRRQGSYEQYF
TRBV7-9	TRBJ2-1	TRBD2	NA	TGTGCCAGCACTTTGGGAGTAGCGGGAGGACAGGCCTACAATGAGCAGTTCTTC	CASTLGVAGGQAYNEQFF
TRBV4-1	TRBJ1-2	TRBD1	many	TGCGCCAGCAGCCAAGGGACCTGGGACAGGATCTATGGCTACACCTTC	CASSQGTWDRIYGYTF
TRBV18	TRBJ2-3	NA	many	TGTGCCAGCTCACCACCTTACACATCCGATACGCAGTATTTT	CASSPPYTSDTQYF
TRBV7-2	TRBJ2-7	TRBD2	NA	TGTGCCAGCAGACAAAGCGGGAGTCTAAGCGAGCAGTACTTC	CASRQSGSLSEQYF
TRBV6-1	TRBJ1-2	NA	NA	TGTGCCAGCAGTTTAGCGACACAGGTCTATGGCTACACCTTC	CASSLATQVYGYTF
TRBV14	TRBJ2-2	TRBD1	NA	TGTGCCAGCAGCCGGGACAGGGTTAACACCGGGGAGCTGTTTTTT	CASSRDRVNTGELFF
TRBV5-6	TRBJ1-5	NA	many	TGTGCCAGCAGCTTGGGAATCAGGGGCAATCAGCCCCAGCATTTT	CASSLGIRGNQPQHF
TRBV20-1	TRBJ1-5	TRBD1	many	TGCAGTGCTACCGACAGGGATAGCAATCAGCCCCAGCATTTT	CSATDRDSNQPQHF
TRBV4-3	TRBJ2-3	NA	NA	TGCGCCAGCAGCCAACCCAGCGTAAGCACAGATACGCAGTATTTT	CASSQPSVSTDTQYF
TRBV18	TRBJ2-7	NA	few	TGTGCCAGCTCCCGAGAGCCTGGCGAGCAGTACTTC	CASSREPGEQYF
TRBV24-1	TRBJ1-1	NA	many	TGTGCCACCAGTCCCAAGGGGAACTCTGAAGCTTTCTTT	CATSPKGNSEAFF
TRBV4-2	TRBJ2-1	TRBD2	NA	TGTGCCAGCAGCCAAGAAGAGGTCCTAGCGGGAGGGGGCTCCTACAATGAGCAGTTCTTC	CASSQEEVLAGGGSYNEQFF
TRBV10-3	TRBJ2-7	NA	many	TGTGCCATCAGTGCCGATGGGGGGCCCAAATACGAGCAGTACTTC	CAISADGGPKYEQYF
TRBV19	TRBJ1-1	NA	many	TGTGCCAGTAGTATAGCCGGGATCGGGACTGAAGCTTTCTTT	CASSIAGIGTEAFF
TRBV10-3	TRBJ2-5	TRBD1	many	TGTGCCATCAGTAAACTAGACCGGACAGGGGAAGAGACCCAGTACTTC	CAISKLDRTGEETQYF
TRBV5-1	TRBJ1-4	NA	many	TGCGCCAGCAGCTCGGCAGCCAATGAAAAACTGTTTTTT	CASSSAANEKLFF
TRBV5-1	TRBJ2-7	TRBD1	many	TGCGCCAGCAGCTTACAGGGGCACCCCTACGAGCAGTACTTC	CASSLQGHPYEQYF
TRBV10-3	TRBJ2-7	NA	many	TGTGCCATCAGTGAGCGAGTAGGAGGGACCTACGAGCAGTACTTC	CAISERVGGTYEQYF
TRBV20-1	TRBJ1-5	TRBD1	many	TGCAGTGCCGACGGGACAGGGCGAGGGGGCAATCAGCCCCAGCATTTT	CSADGTGRGGNQPQHF
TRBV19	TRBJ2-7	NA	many	TGTGCCAGTAGCGCTACAGGGGACTTCCCTTACGAGCAGTACTTC	CASSATGDFPYEQYF
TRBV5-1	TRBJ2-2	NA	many	TGCGCCAGCAGCCCACCAGGAGGGGACACCGGGGAGCTGTTTTTT	CASSPPGGDTGELFF
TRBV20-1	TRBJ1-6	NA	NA	TGCAGTGCTAGAGAGGAGGGGAGACCCAATTCACCCCTCCACTTT	CSAREEGRPNSPLHF
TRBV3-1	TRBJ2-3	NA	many	TGTGCCAGCAGCCTAGGGCCCAAAGGGATGAAAGATACGCAGTATTTT	CASSLGPKGMKDTQYF